Below, 27 T cell receptor beta chains from the same sample are listed, as sequenced in a study of T cells in Graves' hyperthyroidism and ophthalmopathy. RNA transcripts were the template for amplifying TCR beta CDR3 regions. During a first-round RT-PCR of the TCR CDR3, the HTBI primer set was used. TCRdb ran MiXCR on the multiplex PCR reads and lists one entry per CDR3 protein. The sample has about 610,000 distinct CDR3 sequences; about a sixth are singletons. Material: blood. The receptors were gathered from a woman between 35 and 50 years old with Graves' ophthalmopathy.

The rearrangement links TRBV28 to TRBJ2-1, with TRBD1 as a possible D gene (6 bases). The CDR3 is 13 amino acids. Trimming pared 6 bases from V and 8 bases from J, leaving 14 bases between. Germline V gives CDR1 MDHEN, CDR2 SYDVKM. The DNA for the CDR3 is TGTGCCAGCAGGACACAGGGTTGGTATGAGCAGTTCTTC. Protein sequence: CASRTQGWYEQFF.

This clonotype was seen ten or more times. This sequence joins TRBV12-5 and TRBJ1-1, with D possibly matching TRBD1 (5 bases). V lost 5 bases, J lost 5 bases, and 18 bases lay in between. CDR1 LGHNT and CDR2 FRNRAP come from the germline V gene. CDR3 length: 15 amino acids. CDR3 loop: CASGPRPFEGTEAFF. In DNA, the CDR3 is TGTGCTAGTGGTCCCCGACCGTTTGAGGGGACTGAAGCTTTCTTT.

The chain recombines TRBV20-1 with TRBJ2-5, with 8 nucleotides matching TRBD2. Per germline, CDR1 DFQATT and CDR2 SNEGSKA (reference sequence). Unmatched junction bases numbered 12, after V lost 6 bases and J lost 3 bases. The CDR3 is 15 residues long. CDR3 nucleotide sequence: TGCAGTGCCCCCCGCGGGGGGTGGAGGGAAGAGACCCAGTACTTC. It translates to CSAPRGGWREETQYF.

In this sample, this clonotype turned up a few times. This chain uses TRBV29-1 with TRBJ1-1; D possibly corresponds to TRBD1 (5 bases). Trimming pared 3 bases from V and 11 bases from J, leaving 19 bases between. The CDR3 sequence is 13 residues long. Looked up from germline, CDR1 is SQVTM and CDR2 is ANQGSEA. CDR3 region: CSVDGGFTKGAFF. CDR3 sequence (DNA): TGCAGCGTTGATGGGGGGTTCACCAAAGGGGCTTTCTTT.

This clonotype was observed once. This may stem from a read error, because a much larger clone lies one nucleotide away. The genes are TRBV2 and TRBJ2-7, with 10 bases lining up with TRBD1. There are 15 residues in the CDR3. CDR1 SNHLY and CDR2 FYNNEI come from the germline V gene. J was trimmed by 2 bases and V by 8 bases; bases with no gene match: 9. CDR3 in amino acids: CASLHRDRGPYEQYF. CDR3 DNA: TGTGCCAGCTTACACCGGGACAGGGGTCCCTACGAGCAGTACTTC. Full variable domain (outside the CDR3, taken from reference TRBV2 and TRBJ2-7): EPEVTQTPSHQVTQMGQEVILRCVPISNHLYFYWYRQILGQKVEFLVSFYNNEISEKSEIFDDQFSVERPDGSNFTLKIRSTKLEDSAMYFCASLHRDRGPYEQYFGPGTRLTVT.

The V and J genes are TRBV16 and TRBJ2-7, with 7 bases identical to TRBD1. V lost 2 bases, J lost 0 bases, and 1 base stayed unmatched. This CDR3 has 14 residues. CDR1 is KGHSY, CDR2 FQNENV, per germline. DNA of the CDR3: TGTGCCAGCAGCCAAAGGGACAGCTCCTACGAGCAGTACTTC. Amino acid sequence: CASSQRDSSYEQYF.

This clonotype was counted at least ten times. The rearrangement links TRBV11-2 to TRBJ1-3; tentatively, D is TRBD1 (5 bases). Trimming cost V 1 base and J 1 base, with 8 bases left between them. The CDR3 extends over 15 amino acids. Germline-derived CDR1 and CDR2 are SGHAT and FQNNGV. The CDR3: CASSLAPGSGNTIYF. In DNA, the CDR3 is TGTGCCAGCAGCTTAGCCCCAGGGTCTGGAAACACCATATATTTT.

The J gene is TRBJ2-2, the V gene TRBV27, with D possibly being TRBD2 (5 bases). This CDR3 is 16 amino acids long. The germline gives CDR1 MNHEY, CDR2 SMNVEV (reference sequence). V lost 0 bases and J 4 bases, leaving 12 bases between the germline ends. CDR3 sequence: CASSLSILGGTGELFF. In nucleotides, the CDR3 is TGTGCCAGCAGTTTATCGATACTAGGTGGCACCGGGGAGCTGTTTTTT.

This clonotype was counted only a few times. The rearrangement uses TRBV6-4 and TRBJ2-2, with 13 bases fitting TRBD2. The CDR3 consists of 17 residues. Trimming took 6 bases from V and 0 from J; bases not matched to a gene: 4. Germline CDR1 is MRHNA and CDR2 is SNTAGT. The CDR3 DNA follows: TGTGCCAGCAGCGAAACTAGCGGGGGGGCGAACACCGGGGAGCTGTTTTTT. Translating it yields CASSETSGGANTGELFF.

The chain recombines TRBV7-9 with TRBJ2-3; TRBD1 matches 9 bases. With V trimmed by 5 bases and J by 2 bases, 8 bases remained unmatched. Germline-derived CDR1 and CDR2 are SEHNR and FQNEAQ (reference sequence). This CDR3 is built from 16 residues. The chain's CDR3 is CASSLWDRDITDTQYF. The CDR3 DNA is TGTGCCAGCAGCCTGTGGGACAGGGACATCACAGATACGCAGTATTTT.

The chain links TRBV29-1 to TRBJ2-2; D gene ambiguous. Trimming took off 3 bases at V and 1 base at J, with 0 bases between the two ends. This CDR3 has 11 residues. Germline V gene sequence: CDR1 SQVTM, CDR2 ANQGSEA. Here the CDR3 DNA reads TGCAGCGTTGAGAACACCGGGGAGCTGTTTTTT. This encodes CSVENTGELFF.

This clonotype was observed a few times. The V gene is TRBV18, the J gene TRBJ2-3, with D perhaps TRBD2 (5 bases). V was trimmed by 2 bases and J by 4 bases, leaving 13 bases between them. Looked up from germline, CDR1 is KGHSH and CDR2 is LQKENI. This CDR3 is 15 amino acids long. The CDR3: CASSPSAGVADTQYF. CDR3 DNA sequence: TGTGCCAGCTCACCATCGGCCGGGGTCGCAGATACGCAGTATTTT.

Only a few counts were recorded for this clonotype. The chain recombines TRBV5-1 with TRBJ2-2; 8 bases are a match to TRBD2. Germline assignment: CDR1 SGHRS and CDR2 YFSETQ. The CDR3 consists of 17 residues. The ends lost 4 bases at V and 5 bases at J; junction bases unmatched: 13. CDR3 sequence reads: CASSPLTGGAITGELFF. DNA for the CDR3: TGCGCCAGCAGCCCACTGACGGGGGGGGCGATAACCGGGGAGCTGTTTTTT.

At least ten counts were recorded for this clonotype. The chain uses TRBV18 and TRBJ2-1; 8 nucleotides match TRBD1. Germline values: CDR1 KGHSH, CDR2 LQKENI. CDR3 length: 15 residues. The ends lost 6 bases at V and 5 bases at J; junction bases unmatched: 9. The CDR3 here is CASSPRTGRDNEQFF. The DNA for the CDR3 is TGTGCCAGCTCCCCGAGGACAGGGAGAGACAATGAGCAGTTCTTC.

This clonotype appeared many times. The CDR3 here is CASSSSNSEKLFF. CDR3 in DNA: TGTGCCAGCAGTTCCTCAAATAGTGAAAAACTGTTTTTT. V gene TRBV12-3 or TRBV12-4 combines with J gene TRBJ1-4; no clear D. V gave up 4 bases and J gave up 7 bases, with 10 bases separating them. This CDR3 has 13 residues.

The chain carries TRBV7-2 and TRBJ1-5; D is uncertain. The V and J ends lost 2 bases and 5 bases respectively, with 7 bases between them. CDR3 length: 13 amino acids. The germline V gene encodes CDR1 SGHTA and CDR2 FQGNSA. As DNA, the CDR3 is TGTGCCAGCAGCTTACAATTCGATCAGCCCCAGCATTTT. Protein product: CASSLQFDQPQHF.

This clonotype was counted many times. The chain recombines TRBV20-1 with TRBJ1-1, with TRBD1 as a possible D gene (6 bases). Trimming cost V 6 bases and J 11 bases, with 19 bases left between them. The CDR3 extends over 12 amino acids. CDR1 and CDR2 from the germline V gene are DFQATT and SNEGSKA (reference sequence). The CDR3 DNA follows: TGCAGTGCCCACAATCCAGGGGAGAGGGCTTTCTTT. This codes for CSAHNPGERAFF.

The chain couples TRBV29-1 to TRBJ1-1; D remains unclear. In germline, CDR1 is SQVTM, CDR2 ANQGSEA. The CDR3 totals 11 residues. With 6 bases removed from V and 3 bases from J, the gap between germline ends came to 8 bases. CDR3 residues: CSVDEYTEAFF. The CDR3 DNA follows: TGCAGCGTCGATGAGTACACTGAAGCTTTCTTT.

This clonotype appeared once. The J gene is TRBJ2-1, the V gene TRBV6-1; tentative D call: TRBD1 (5 bases). The length of the CDR3 is 16 residues. Germline V gives CDR1 MNHNS, CDR2 SASEGT. V lost 4 bases and J lost 2, with 15 bases in between. CDR3 residues: CASSGNSARAYNEQFF. DNA for the CDR3: TGTGCCAGCAGTGGTAACTCCGCCAGGGCCTACAATGAGCAGTTCTTC.

In its sample, this clonotype was seen a few times. The V call is TRBV4-2, the J call TRBJ1-3; TRBD1 matches 7 bases. V trimming: 3 bases; J trimming: 3 bases; junction bases outside the gene matches: 11. The CDR3 sequence is 17 residues long. The germline CDR1 and CDR2 sequences are LGHNA and YNFKEQ. Here the CDR3 DNA reads TGTGCCAGCAGCCATTTCCGGGACAGCGATTTTGGAAACACCATATATTTT. As protein: CASSHFRDSDFGNTIYF.

The rearrangement links TRBV12-3 or TRBV12-4 to TRBJ1-1; the D gene is possibly TRBD1 (5 bases). The CDR3 consists of 14 residues. Trimming cost V 3 bases and J 5 bases, with 13 bases left between them. The CDR3 loop reads CASSFMGGNTEAFF. The DNA of the CDR3 is TGTGCCAGCAGTTTCATGGGGGGGAATACTGAAGCTTTCTTT.

The chain employs TRBV6-1 and TRBJ2-2, with 9 positions matching TRBD2. V lost 6 bases, J lost 3 bases, and 5 bases stayed unmatched. The germline V gene has CDR1 MNHNS and CDR2 SASEGT. The CDR3 is made up of 15 amino acids. CDR3 coding DNA: TGTGCCAGCAGCAAGGCGGGGGGGTACACCGGGGAGCTGTTTTTT. Residues: CASSKAGGYTGELFF.

The chain has TRBV24-1 and TRBJ2-1; D ambiguous. The CDR3 runs to 15 residues. Germline CDR1 and CDR2: KGHDR and SFDVKD. The germline V and J ends were trimmed by 4 bases and 6 bases, with 15 bases remaining between them. CDR3 coding DNA: TGTGCCACCAGTGACACCGGGCCCCTCAGCAATGAGCAGTTCTTC. Amino acid sequence: CATSDTGPLSNEQFF.

The table lists this clonotype with many counts. V gene TRBV12-3 or TRBV12-4 combines with J gene TRBJ1-1; TRBD1 might be the D (6 bases). With 3 bases removed from V and 6 bases from J, the gap between germline ends came to 14 bases. The CDR3 loop spans 14 amino acids. The CDR3 bases are TGTGCCAGCAGTTTCCAACAGGGAAACGCTGAAGCTTTCTTT. Residues: CASSFQQGNAEAFF.

This clonotype was picked up a small number of times. The chain employs TRBV7-2 and TRBJ2-7, with 9 bases fitting TRBD1. CDR1 is SGHTA and CDR2 is FQGNSA in the germline V gene. The CDR3 is made up of 15 amino acids. The V and J ends lost 0 bases and 7 bases, in that order; junction bases with no gene match: 7. CDR3 amino acids: CASSLAGQGMGEQYF. CDR3 DNA: TGTGCCAGCAGCTTAGCGGGACAGGGCATGGGGGAGCAGTACTTC.

This clonotype came up many times. This sequence joins TRBV7-8 and TRBJ1-3; D ambiguous. Germline-derived CDR1 and CDR2 are SGHVS and FQNEAQ. V lost 2 bases and J 6 bases, leaving 11 bases between the germline ends. The CDR3 loop spans 14 amino acids. The CDR3: CASSLHVSPNTIYF. CDR3 coding DNA: TGTGCCAGCAGCTTACACGTGTCCCCAAACACCATATATTTT.

The rearrangement uses TRBV28 and TRBJ2-3, with 9 bases that match TRBD2. The CDR3 loop spans 15 amino acids. Germline V lookup: CDR1 MDHEN, CDR2 SYDVKM. The V and J ends lost 5 bases and 2 bases, in that order; junction bases with no gene match: 5. CDR3 sequence reads: CASSHGTSPTDTQYF. CDR3 coding DNA: TGTGCCAGCAGTCACGGGACTAGCCCCACAGATACGCAGTATTTT.